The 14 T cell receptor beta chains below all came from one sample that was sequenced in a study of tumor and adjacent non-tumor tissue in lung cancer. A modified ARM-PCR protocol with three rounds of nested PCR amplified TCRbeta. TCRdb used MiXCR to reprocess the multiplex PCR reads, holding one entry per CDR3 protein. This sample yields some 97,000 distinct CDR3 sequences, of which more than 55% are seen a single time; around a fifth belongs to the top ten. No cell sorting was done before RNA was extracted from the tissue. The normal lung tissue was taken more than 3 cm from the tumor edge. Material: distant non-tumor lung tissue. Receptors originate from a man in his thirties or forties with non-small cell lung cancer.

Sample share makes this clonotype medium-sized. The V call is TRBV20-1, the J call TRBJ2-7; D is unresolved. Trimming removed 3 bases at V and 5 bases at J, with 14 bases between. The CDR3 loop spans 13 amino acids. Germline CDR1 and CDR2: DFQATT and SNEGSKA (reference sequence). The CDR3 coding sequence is TGCAGTGCTAGGACCTCTATGAGGCACGAGCAGTACTTC. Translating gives CSARTSMRHEQYF.

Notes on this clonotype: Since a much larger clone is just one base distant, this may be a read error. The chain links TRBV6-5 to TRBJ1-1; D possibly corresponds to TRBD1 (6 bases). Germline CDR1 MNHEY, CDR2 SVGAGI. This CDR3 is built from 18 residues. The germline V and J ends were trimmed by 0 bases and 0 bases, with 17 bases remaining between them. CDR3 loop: CASSYSLQGTCMNTEAFF. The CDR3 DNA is TGTGCCAGCAGTTACTCCCTACAGGGTACCTGCATGAACACTGAAGCTTTCTTT.

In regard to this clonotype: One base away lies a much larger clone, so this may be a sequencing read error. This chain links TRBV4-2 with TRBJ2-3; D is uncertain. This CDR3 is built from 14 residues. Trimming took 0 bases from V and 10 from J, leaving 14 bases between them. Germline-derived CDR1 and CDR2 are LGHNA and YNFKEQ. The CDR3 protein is CASSQDVLVDSQYF. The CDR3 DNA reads TGTGCCAGCAGCCAAGATGTGCTAGTGGATTCGCAGTATTTT.

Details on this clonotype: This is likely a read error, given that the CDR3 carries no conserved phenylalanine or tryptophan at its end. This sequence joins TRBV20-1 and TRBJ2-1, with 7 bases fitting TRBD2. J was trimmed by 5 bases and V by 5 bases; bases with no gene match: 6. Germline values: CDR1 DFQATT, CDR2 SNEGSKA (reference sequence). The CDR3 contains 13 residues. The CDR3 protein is CSAPGLSNNEQFL. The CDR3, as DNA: TGCAGTGCTCCGGGACTATCCAACAATGAGCAGTTCCTC.

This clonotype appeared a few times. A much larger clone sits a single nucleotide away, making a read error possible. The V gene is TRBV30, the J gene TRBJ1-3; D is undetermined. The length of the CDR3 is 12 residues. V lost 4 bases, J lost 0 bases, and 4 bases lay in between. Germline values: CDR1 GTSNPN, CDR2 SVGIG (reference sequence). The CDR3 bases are TGTGCCTGGAACAGCTCTGGAAACACCATATATTTT. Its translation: CAWNSSGNTIYF.

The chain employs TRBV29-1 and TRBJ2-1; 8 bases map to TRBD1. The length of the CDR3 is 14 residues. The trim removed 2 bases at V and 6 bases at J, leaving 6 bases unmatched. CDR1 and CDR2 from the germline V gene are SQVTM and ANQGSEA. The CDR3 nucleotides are TGCAGCGTTGAAACCGGACAGGGTGTCAATGAGCAGTTCTTC. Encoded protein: CSVETGQGVNEQFF.

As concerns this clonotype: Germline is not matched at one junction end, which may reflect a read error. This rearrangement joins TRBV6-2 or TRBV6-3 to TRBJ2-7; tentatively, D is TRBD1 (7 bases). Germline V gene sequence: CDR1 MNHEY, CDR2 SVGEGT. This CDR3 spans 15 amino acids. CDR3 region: CANSYGGGGRYEQYF. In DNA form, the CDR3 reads TGTGCCAACAGTTACGGCGGAGGGGGCAGGTACGAGCAGTACTTT.

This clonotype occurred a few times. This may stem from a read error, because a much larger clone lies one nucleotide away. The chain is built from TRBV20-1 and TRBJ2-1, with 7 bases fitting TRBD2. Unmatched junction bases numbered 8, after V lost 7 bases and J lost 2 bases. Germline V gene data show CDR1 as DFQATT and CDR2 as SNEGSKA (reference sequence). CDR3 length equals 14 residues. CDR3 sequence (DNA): TGCAGTGTTAAACCGGGGGGAGCCTACAATGAGCAGTTCTTC. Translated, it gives CSVKPGGAYNEQFF.

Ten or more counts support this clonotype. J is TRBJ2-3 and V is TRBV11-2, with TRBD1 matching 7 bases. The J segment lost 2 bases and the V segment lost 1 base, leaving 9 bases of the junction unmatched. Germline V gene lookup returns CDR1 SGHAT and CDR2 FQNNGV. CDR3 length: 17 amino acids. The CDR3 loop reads CASSLVRAGGFTDTQYF. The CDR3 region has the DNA TGTGCCAGCAGCTTAGTCCGGGCAGGGGGATTCACAGATACGCAGTATTTT.

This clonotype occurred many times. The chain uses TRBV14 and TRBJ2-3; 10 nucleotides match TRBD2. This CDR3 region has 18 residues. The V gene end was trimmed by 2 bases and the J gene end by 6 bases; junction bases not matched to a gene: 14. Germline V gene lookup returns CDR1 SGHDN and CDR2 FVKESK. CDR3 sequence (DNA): TGTGCCAGCAGCCAACCGCACCCGGGACTAGCGAGAGGGGATACGCAGTATTTT. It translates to CASSQPHPGLARGDTQYF.

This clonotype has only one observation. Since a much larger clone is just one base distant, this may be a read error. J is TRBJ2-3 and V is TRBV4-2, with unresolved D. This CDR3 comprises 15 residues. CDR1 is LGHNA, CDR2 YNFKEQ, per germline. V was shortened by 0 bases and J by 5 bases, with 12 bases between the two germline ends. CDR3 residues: CASSQDFVNIDTQYF. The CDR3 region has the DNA TGTGCCAGCAGCCAAGATTTCGTGAACATAGATACGCAGTATTTT.

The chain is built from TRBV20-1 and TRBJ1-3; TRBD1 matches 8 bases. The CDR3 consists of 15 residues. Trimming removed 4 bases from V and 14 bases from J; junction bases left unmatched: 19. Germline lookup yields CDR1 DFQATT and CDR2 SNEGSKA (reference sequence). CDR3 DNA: TGCAGTGCTACCAGGACAGGGAGCTCTGGAAACACTGTATATTTT. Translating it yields CSATRTGSSGNTVYF.

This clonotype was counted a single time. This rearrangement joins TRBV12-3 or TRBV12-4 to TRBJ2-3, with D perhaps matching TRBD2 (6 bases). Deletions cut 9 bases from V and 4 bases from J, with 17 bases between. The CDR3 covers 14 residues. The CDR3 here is CASRTLGRADTQYF. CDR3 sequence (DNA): TGTGCCAGTAGGACCCTCGGGAGAGCAGATACGCAGTATTTT.

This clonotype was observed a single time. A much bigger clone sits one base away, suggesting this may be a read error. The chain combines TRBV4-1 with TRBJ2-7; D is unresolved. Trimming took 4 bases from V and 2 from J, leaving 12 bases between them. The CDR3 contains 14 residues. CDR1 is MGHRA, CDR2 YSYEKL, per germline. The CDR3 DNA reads TGCGCCAGCAGCCTAGACAAGTTCGCCTACGAGCAGTACTTC. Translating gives CASSLDKFAYEQYF.